Described below is a single TCR beta chain sequence and its context. Its antigen is still unknown. The entry originates in a study of OX40 agonist ivuxolimab in advanced cancers. Study at large: Ivuxolimab was administered intravenously to patients at 0.01 to 10 mg/kg every 2 weeks. Cancers in dose escalation were hepatocellular, melanoma, renal cell and head and neck.

TCRdb keeps only in-frame clones here, not all; method: immunoSEQ multiplex PCR. The table records about 76,000 clones, 65% to 90% of them present only once. Study outcomes and limitations: Doses of 0.1 to 3.0 mg/kg were accompanied by clonal expansion of CD4+ and CD8+ blood T cells by week 6. Certain nonresponders likewise exhibited a low normalized T-cell clonal expansion.

This sample comprised CD4+ or CD8+ T cells sorted from blood, obtained in a trial of the OX40 agonist ivuxolimab. The clonotype comes from an adult with an advanced solid tumor such as melanoma, head and neck, liver or kidney cancer.

The CDR3 coding sequence is TGTGCCAGCGGCCGGTCGGAGGGGCGTGAAAAACTGTTTTTT. Translated: CASGRSEGREKLFF. The V call is TRBV7-2, the J call TRBJ1-4; possible D gene TRBD1, 5 bases. The length of the CDR3 is 14 residues. V dropped 8 bases and J dropped 7 bases, with 17 bases sitting between them. The germline CDR1 and CDR2 sequences are SGHTA and FQGNSA. Drawing the rest from reference TRBV7-2 and TRBJ1-4, the complete variable domain is GAGVSQSPSNKVTEKGKDVELRCDPISGHTALYWYRQSLGQGLEFLIYFQGNSAPDKSGLPSDRFSAERTGGSVSTLTIQRTQQEDSAVYLCASGRSEGREKLFFGSGTQLSVL.